The clone carrying this T cell receptor beta chain turned up a few times. MiXCR was run by TCRdb on the 5' RACE reads, yielding one entry per CDR3 protein. The repertoire holds about 77,000 distinct CDR3 sequences, about a sixth seen once, with about 3% in the top ten. This entry is derived from a study of early T cells in non-severe SARS-CoV-2 infection. The sequencing input was whole blood. This TCR was sampled from an adult who was a healthcare worker with PCR-confirmed SARS-CoV-2 infection or an uninfected control (not recorded which).

CDR3 loop: CASGLEAEAFF. Here the CDR3 DNA reads TGTGCTAGTGGTTTGGAGGCTGAAGCTTTCTTT. V usage is TRBV12-5 and J usage is TRBJ1-1; no reliable D call. Germline V gives CDR1 LGHNT, CDR2 FRNRAP. This CDR3 is built from 11 residues. V lost 1 base and J lost 6, with 3 bases in between.